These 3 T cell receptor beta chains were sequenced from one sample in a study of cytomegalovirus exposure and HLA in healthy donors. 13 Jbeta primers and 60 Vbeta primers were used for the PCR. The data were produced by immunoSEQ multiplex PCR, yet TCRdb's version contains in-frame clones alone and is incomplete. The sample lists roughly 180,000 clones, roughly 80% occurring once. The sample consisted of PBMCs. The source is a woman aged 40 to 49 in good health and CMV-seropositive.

This CDR3 reads CAIAGNYGYTF. The CDR3, as DNA: TGTGCCATCGCGGGGAACTATGGCTACACCTTC. This chain connects TRBV28 to TRBJ1-2; D not certain. This CDR3 comprises 11 residues. The V end was cut by 10 bases, the J end by 2 bases, with 8 bases between. Germline values: CDR1 MDHEN, CDR2 SYDVKM.

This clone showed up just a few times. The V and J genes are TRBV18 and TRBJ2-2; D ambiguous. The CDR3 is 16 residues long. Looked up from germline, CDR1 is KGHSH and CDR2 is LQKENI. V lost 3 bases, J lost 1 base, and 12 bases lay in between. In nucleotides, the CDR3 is TGTGCCAGCTCACCCAATTCACTGATGAACACCGGGGAGCTGTTTTTT. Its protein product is CASSPNSLMNTGELFF. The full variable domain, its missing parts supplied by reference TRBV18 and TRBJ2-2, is NAGVMQNPRHLVRRRGQEARLRCSPMKGHSHVYWYRQLPEEGLKFMVYLQKENIIDESGMPKERFSAEFPKEGPSILRIQQVVRGDSAAYFCASSPNSLMNTGELFFGEGSRLTVL.

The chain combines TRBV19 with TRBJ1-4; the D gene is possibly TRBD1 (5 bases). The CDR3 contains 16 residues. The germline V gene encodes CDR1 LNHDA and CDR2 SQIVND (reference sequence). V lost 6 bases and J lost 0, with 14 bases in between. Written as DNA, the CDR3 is TGTGCCAGTAGCCGCGGGGGTCCCTCAACTAATGAAAAACTGTTTTTT. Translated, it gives CASSRGGPSTNEKLFF.